This T cell receptor (beta chain) was captured by sequencing in a study of T cells in Graves' hyperthyroidism and ophthalmopathy. The study's findings and limits: Ophthalmopathy cases were set apart from stable hyperthyroidism by a 13 V-J model.

RNA transcripts provided the source from which TCR beta CDR3 regions were amplified. RT-PCR in the first round (using the HTBI primer set) targeted the TCR CDR3. From the multiplex PCR reads, TCRdb called clonotypes with MiXCR, one entry per CDR3 protein. The sample carries over 700,000 distinct CDR3 sequences, roughly 37% recorded once. Diagnoses used clinical symptoms, serum thyroxine and TRAb, thyroid ultrasound and orbital computed tomography. This clonotype was seen a handful of times. Its antigen is still unknown. CDR3 length equals 17 residues. The V gene end was trimmed by 4 bases and the J gene end by 3 bases; junction bases not matched to a gene: 13.

The chain joins TRBV12-3 or TRBV12-4 to TRBJ2-5; the match to TRBD2 covers 8 bases. Sequenced material: blood. This TCR derives from a man aged 18-30 years with Graves' hyperthyroidism. CDR3: CASSSPEVTSGKETQYF. CDR3 nucleotide sequence: TGTGCCAGCAGTTCCCCAGAGGTCACTAGCGGCAAAGAGACCCAGTACTTC.